This T cell receptor (beta chain) appears in the sequencing data of a study of T cells in tuberculosis. About the research overall: Sequenced TCRs come from CD1B-GMM tetramer-binding T cells.

TCR-alpha and TCR-beta chains were sequenced unpaired. The table came from immunoSEQ multiplex PCR; TCRdb's copy has only in-frame clones and leaves some out. The data show tens of thousands of clones, with around 81% seen just once and 9.5% to 15% held by the top ten. After thawing and overnight rest, PBMC were stained with GMM-loaded CD1B tetramer, viability dye and anti-CD3 for sorting. CD1B tetramers were loaded with Rhodococcus equi-derived C32 glucose monomycolate. Tetramer-negative cells, roughly 97,000 per donor, were also sorted. Germline V gene sequence: CDR1 SGHTA, CDR2 FQGNSA. The CDR3 length is 14 residues. Between the trimmed V and J ends, which lost 1 base and 4 bases, there was a span of 10 bases.

Specimen: CD1b-GMM tetramer-negative cells sorted from PBMCs. V is TRBV7-2 and J is TRBJ1-2, with D unclear. This receptor was taken from an adult woman with latent tuberculosis. CDR3 amino acids: CASSLVVAGYGYTF. The CDR3 DNA reads TGTGCCAGCAGCTTAGTGGTGGCTGGCTATGGCTACACCTTC.